Following are 20 T cell receptor beta chains from one sample sequenced in a study of blood T cell repertoires in COVID-19. Method: immunoSEQ multiplex PCR; TCRdb's copy keeps in-frame clones and lacks some. The sample shows roughly 250,000 clones, 81% of them seen only once. The source material was peripheral blood. The receptors originated from a woman aged 55 to 70 with active or convalescent COVID-19.

V is TRBV2 and J is TRBJ2-5; 7 bases align to TRBD2. The CDR3 covers 12 residues. In germline, CDR1 is SNHLY, CDR2 FYNNEI. V shed 7 bases and J 3 bases; nucleotides not matched to a gene: 2. In nucleotides, the CDR3 is TGTGCCAGCACGGGGGGAAAAGAGACCCAGTACTTC. Its protein is CASTGGKETQYF.

The J gene is TRBJ1-5, the V gene TRBV30; 7 nucleotides match TRBD1. J lost 3 bases, V lost 1 base, and 3 bases had no gene match. Germline CDR1 reads GTSNPN; CDR2 reads SVGIG (reference sequence). The CDR3 length is 14 residues. CDR3 bases: TGTGCCTGGAGTGAGGGACAGATCAATCAGCCCCAGCATTTT. Protein product: CAWSEGQINQPQHF. Combining the CDR3 with reference TRBV30 and TRBJ1-5 gives the whole variable domain SQTIHQWPATLVQPVGSPLSLECTVEGTSNPNLYWYRQAAGRGLQLLFYSVGIGQISSEVPQNLSASRPQDRQFILSSKKLLLSDSGFYLCAWSEGQINQPQHFGDGTRLSIL.

The chain recombines TRBV29-1 with TRBJ2-2, with D maybe TRBD1 (6 bases). Trimming took off 3 bases at V and 0 bases at J, with 14 bases between the two ends. The germline V gene encodes CDR1 SQVTM and CDR2 ANQGSEA. The CDR3 is 16 amino acids. CDR3 loop: CSVEMNRAPNTGELFF. DNA for the CDR3: TGCAGCGTTGAGATGAACAGGGCCCCGAACACCGGGGAGCTGTTTTTT.

The chain is built from TRBV7-2 and TRBJ2-3; 9 bases align to TRBD2. V gave up 0 bases and J gave up 6 bases; unmatched junction bases: 4. The V gene's germline CDR1 is SGHTA and CDR2 FQGNSA. This CDR3 is 15 amino acids long. The CDR3 DNA is TGTGCCAGCAGCTTAGCACTAGCGGGCGCGGATACGCAGTATTTT. Translation: CASSLALAGADTQYF.

This clone was detected a few times. J is TRBJ2-7 and V is TRBV5-4, with 14 bases lining up with TRBD2. Germline-derived CDR1 and CDR2 are SGHNT and YYREEE (reference sequence). The length of the CDR3 is 18 residues. V was clipped by 4 bases and J by 2 bases; unmatched bases: 11. The CDR3 loop is CASSPGLAGALSTYEQYF. The CDR3 nucleotides are TGTGCCAGCAGCCCGGGACTAGCGGGGGCCCTAAGCACCTACGAGCAGTACTTC.

The chain links TRBV4-3 to TRBJ1-1; possibly TRBD1 for D (5 bases). Trimming removed 4 bases from V and 5 bases from J, with 17 bases in between. CDR1 is LGHNA, CDR2 YSLEER, per germline. The CDR3 length is 15 residues. The CDR3 DNA sequence: TGCGCCAGCAGCCGGCAGATCAGGGTAAAAACTGAAGCTTTCTTT. This gives the protein CASSRQIRVKTEAFF.

The chain couples TRBV9 to TRBJ2-3, with TRBD1 matching 10 bases. After removal of 0 bases from V and 2 bases from J, the junction contained 6 bases not matched to a gene. CDR3 size: 17 residues. Per germline, CDR1 SGDLS and CDR2 YYNGEE. The CDR3 loop is CASSVGETGGATDTQYF. CDR3 in DNA: TGTGCCAGCAGCGTAGGGGAGACAGGGGGCGCCACAGATACGCAGTATTTT.

This sequence joins TRBV7-2 and TRBJ1-6; a weak D match, TRBD1 (6 bases). CDR3 length equals 16 residues. Germline lookup yields CDR1 SGHTA and CDR2 FQGNSA. With 1 base removed from V and 8 bases from J, the gap between germline ends came to 15 bases. The CDR3 region has the DNA TGTGCCAGCAGCTTAGATGCGACAGGCGAGCATTCACCCCTCCACTTT. Its translation is CASSLDATGEHSPLHF.

The J gene is TRBJ1-6, the V gene TRBV19; 10 nucleotides line up with TRBD1. Germline V gene lookup returns CDR1 LNHDA and CDR2 SQIVND (reference sequence). There are 17 residues in the CDR3. V lost 4 bases to trimming and J lost 8 bases; unmatched junction nucleotides: 11. CDR3 coding DNA: TGTGCCAGTAGTACCGGGACAGGGGTGGGGGTCGATTCACCCCTCCACTTT. Its protein product is CASSTGTGVGVDSPLHF.

This sequence joins TRBV19 and TRBJ2-6; D remains unclear. Trimming removed 4 bases at V and 2 bases at J, with 3 bases between. CDR1 is LNHDA, CDR2 SQIVND, per germline (reference sequence). The CDR3 spans 13 residues. CDR3 sequence: CASSTTGANVLTF. CDR3 nucleotides: TGTGCCAGTAGTACAACTGGGGCCAACGTCCTGACTTTC.

The chain is built from TRBV7-9 and TRBJ1-1; D gene unclear. Germline loops: CDR1 SEHNR, CDR2 FQNEAQ (reference sequence). V lost 1 base and J 2 bases, leaving 8 bases between the germline ends. There are 14 residues in the CDR3. CDR3 bases: TGTGCCAGCAGCTTAGTCGCGGGAAACACTGAAGCTTTCTTT. This encodes CASSLVAGNTEAFF.

The rearrangement uses TRBV11-2 and TRBJ2-7; 8 bases are shared with TRBD2. After removal of 5 bases from V and 2 bases from J, the junction contained 2 bases not matched to a gene. Germline V gene sequence: CDR1 SGHAT, CDR2 FQNNGV. The CDR3 is made up of 13 amino acids. DNA of the CDR3: TGTGCCAGCAGCCCGGGGGGGCCCTACGAGCAGTACTTC. Encoded protein: CASSPGGPYEQYF.

This chain links TRBV2 with TRBJ1-6; 7 bases are shared with TRBD1. The junction had 3 bases not matched to a gene; V was cut back by 2 bases and J by 5 bases. CDR1 is SNHLY, CDR2 FYNNEI, per germline. This CDR3 region has 15 residues. CDR3 sequence: CASSEWTGNNSPLHF. The CDR3 DNA follows: TGTGCCAGCAGTGAATGGACAGGAAATAATTCACCCCTCCACTTT.

V gene TRBV11-2 combines with J gene TRBJ2-5, with 7 nucleotides matching TRBD2. The CDR3 runs to 13 residues. V lost 11 bases, J lost 1 base, and 7 bases stayed unmatched. Germline values: CDR1 SGHAT, CDR2 FQNNGV. CDR3 sequence: CAGGTSAQETQYF. The CDR3 bases are TGTGCCGGGGGAACTAGCGCCCAAGAGACCCAGTACTTC. Complete variable domain (other parts from reference TRBV11-2 and TRBJ2-5): EAGVAQSPRYKIIEKRQSVAFWCNPISGHATLYWYQQILGQGPKLLIQFQNNGVVDDSQLPKDRFSAERLKGVDSTLKIQPAKLEDSAVYLCAGGTSAQETQYFGPGTRLLVL.

This clone was picked up a small number of times. V usage is TRBV6-2 or TRBV6-3 and J usage is TRBJ1-2; D remains unclear. Trimming pared 7 bases from V and 0 bases from J, leaving 12 bases between. The CDR3 is 14 residues long. Germline CDR1 MNHEY, CDR2 SVGEGT. The CDR3 is CASTPAGANYGYTF. Written as DNA, the CDR3 is TGTGCCAGCACCCCTGCCGGGGCTAACTATGGCTACACCTTC.

The chain uses TRBV19 and TRBJ1-2, with 10 bases matching TRBD1. Unmatched junction bases numbered 7, after V lost 7 bases and J lost 8 bases. The length of the CDR3 is 13 residues. The germline CDR1 and CDR2 sequences are LNHDA and SQIVND (reference sequence). As DNA, the CDR3 is TGTGCCAGTAACAGACAGGGGGCGCCCGGCTACACCTTC. As protein: CASNRQGAPGYTF.

The chain joins TRBV10-3 to TRBJ1-5, with 9 bases aligning to TRBD1. This CDR3 is 13 amino acids long. CDR1 is ENHRY, CDR2 SYGVKD, per germline. J lost 3 bases, V lost 8 bases, and 2 bases had no gene match. CDR3 residues: CAIGDRVNQPQHF. Written as DNA, the CDR3 is TGTGCCATCGGGGACAGGGTCAATCAGCCCCAGCATTTT.

V usage is TRBV11-2 and J usage is TRBJ2-7; unclear D gene. The CDR3 is made up of 14 amino acids. Germline V gene sequence: CDR1 SGHAT, CDR2 FQNNGV. Trimming cost V 5 bases and J 1 base, with 12 bases left between them. The CDR3 bases are TGTGCCAGCAGCCTCCCTCCCAGGTCCTACGAGCAGTACTTC. The encoded protein is CASSLPPRSYEQYF.

The chain is built from TRBV14 and TRBJ1-3; TRBD1 is a possible D gene (6 bases). The germline V gene encodes CDR1 SGHDN and CDR2 FVKESK. V was shortened by 2 bases and J by 0 bases, with 14 bases between the two germline ends. The CDR3 consists of 17 residues. The CDR3 region has the DNA TGTGCCAGCAGCCAACCATACAGGGTAAGCTCTGGAAACACCATATATTTT. Protein sequence: CASSQPYRVSSGNTIYF.

The chain carries TRBV12-5 and TRBJ1-1; D is undetermined. CDR3 length equals 13 residues. Germline V CDR1 and CDR2: LGHNT, FRNRAP. Trimming took 0 bases from V and 5 from J, leaving 7 bases between them. The CDR3 loop reads CASGLVMRTEAFF. In DNA, the CDR3 is TGTGCTAGTGGTTTGGTGATGAGGACTGAAGCTTTCTTT.